The T cell receptor beta chain described here comes from a study of blood T cell repertoires in COVID-19. The CDR3 contains 15 residues. J lost 10 bases, V lost 6 bases, and 18 bases had no gene match. In germline, CDR1 is SGHTS, CDR2 YDEGEE. Generated by immunoSEQ multiplex PCR, the TCRdb table keeps only in-frame clones and is missing some. This table holds 110,000 to 150,000 clones, around 76% found once. The clonotype comes from a man between 60 and 70 years old with acute or convalescent COVID-19. Sequenced sample: peripheral blood. The J gene is TRBJ2-5, the V gene TRBV5-8, with 7 bases lining up with TRBD2. The CDR3 bases are TGTGCCAGCAACTCCTATGTGGGAGGGCCCGTACTCCAGTACTTC. This sequence encodes CASNSYVGGPVLQYF.